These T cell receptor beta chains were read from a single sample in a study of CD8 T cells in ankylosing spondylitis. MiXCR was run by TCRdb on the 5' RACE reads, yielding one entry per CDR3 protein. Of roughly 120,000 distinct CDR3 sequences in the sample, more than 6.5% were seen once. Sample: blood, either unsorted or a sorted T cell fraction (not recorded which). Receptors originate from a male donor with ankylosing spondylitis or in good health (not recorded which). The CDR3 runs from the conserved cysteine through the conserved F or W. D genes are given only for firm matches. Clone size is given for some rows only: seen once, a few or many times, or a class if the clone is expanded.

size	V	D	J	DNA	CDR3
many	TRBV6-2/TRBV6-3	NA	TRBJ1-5	TGTGCCAGCAGTTCACGCAAGGTTAGCGCCTATAGCAATCAGCCCCAGCATTTT	CASSSRKVSAYSNQPQHF
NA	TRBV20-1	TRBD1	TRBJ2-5	TGCAGTGCTAGCACAGGGGCACCGGAGACCCAGTACTTC	CSASTGAPETQYF
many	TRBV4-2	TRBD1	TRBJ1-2	TGTGCCAGCAGCCAACCGACAGGGTCGGCTGGCTACACCTTC	CASSQPTGSAGYTF
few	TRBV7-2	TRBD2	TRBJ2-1	TGTGCCAGCAGCAGACTAGCGGGGACCTACAATGAGCAGTTCTTC	CASSRLAGTYNEQFF
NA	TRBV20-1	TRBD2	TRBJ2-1	TGCTGTGCTCCACGGACTAGCGGGAGGCGTTCCTACAATGAGCAGTTCTTC	CCAPRTSGRRSYNEQFF
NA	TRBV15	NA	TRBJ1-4	TGTGCCACCAGCAGAGAACCAGGTACAGGGGAAAAACTGTTTTTT	CATSREPGTGEKLFF
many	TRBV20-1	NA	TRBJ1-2	TGCAGTGCTAGGGGGGATTCTAACTATGGCTACACCTTC	CSARGDSNYGYTF
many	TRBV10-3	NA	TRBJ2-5	TGTGCCATCAGTGAGAGACCACCCCGGGAGACCCAGTACTTC	CAISERPPRETQYF
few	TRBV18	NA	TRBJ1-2	TGTGCCAGCTCACCACCGGGATCCCCCTATGGCTACACCTTC	CASSPPGSPYGYTF
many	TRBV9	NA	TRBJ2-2	TGTGCCAGCACGGAATCATCGAACACCGGGGAGCTGTTTTTT	CASTESSNTGELFF
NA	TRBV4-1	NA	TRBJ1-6	TGCGCCAGCAGCCCCGCAGTGGGGGGGGACTCACCCCTCCACTTT	CASSPAVGGDSPLHF
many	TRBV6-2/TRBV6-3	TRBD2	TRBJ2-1	TGTGCCAGCAGTTCTAGCGGGGGCCTCGGCAATGAGCAGTTCTTC	CASSSSGGLGNEQFF
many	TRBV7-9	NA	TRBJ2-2	TGTGCCAGCAGCACGCATCACATGAGTATCGGGGAGCTGTTTTTT	CASSTHHMSIGELFF
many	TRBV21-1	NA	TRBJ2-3	TGTGCCAGCGGGAGACTAGCGGCTAGCACAGATACGCAGTATTTT	CASGRLAASTDTQYF
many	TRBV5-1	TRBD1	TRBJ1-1	TGCGCCAGCAGCCTAACAGGGGGCACTGAAGCTTTCTTT	CASSLTGGTEAFF
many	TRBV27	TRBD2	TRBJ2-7	TGTGCCAGCAGTACTAGCGGGTACGAGCAGTACTTC	CASSTSGYEQYF
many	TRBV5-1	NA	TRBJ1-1	TGCGCCAGCAGCTTCTGGGGATCGAACACTGAAGCTTTCTTT	CASSFWGSNTEAFF
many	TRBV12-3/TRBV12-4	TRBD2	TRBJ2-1	TGTGCCAGCACCCACGGGACTAGCGGGGATGAGCAGTTCTTC	CASTHGTSGDEQFF
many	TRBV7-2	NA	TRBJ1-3	TGTGCCAGCAGCTTACAGCGGCAGGGTGGAAACACCATATATTTT	CASSLQRQGGNTIYF
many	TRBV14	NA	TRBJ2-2	TGTGCCAGCAGCCAAGATGGGGGATACGGGGAGCTGTTTTTT	CASSQDGGYGELFF
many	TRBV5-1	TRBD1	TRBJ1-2	TGCGCCAGCAGCGGGGGACAGGGTATGCTCTATGGCTACACCTTC	CASSGGQGMLYGYTF
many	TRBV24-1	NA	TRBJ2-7	TGTGCCACCAGAGGAGAGGGGACATCTCCCTACGAGCAGTACTTC	CATRGEGTSPYEQYF
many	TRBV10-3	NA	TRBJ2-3	TGTGCCATCAGTGCCTCAGATACGCAGTATTTT	CAISASDTQYF
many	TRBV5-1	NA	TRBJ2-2	TGCGCCAGCAGCACTGGAGGGTTGGAGATAGCCGGGGAGCTGTTTTTT	CASSTGGLEIAGELFF
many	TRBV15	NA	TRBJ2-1	TGTGCCACCAGCCCGGGTCAATCGAGAAATGAGCAGTTCTTC	CATSPGQSRNEQFF
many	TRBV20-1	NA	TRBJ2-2	TGCAGTTCGCGAGCGGGCAGCCAGAACACCGGGGAGCTGTTTTTT	CSSRAGSQNTGELFF
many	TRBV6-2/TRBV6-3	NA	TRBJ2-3	TGTGCCAGCAGTTACACCCGGGACGCCTACACAGATACGCAGTATTTT	CASSYTRDAYTDTQYF
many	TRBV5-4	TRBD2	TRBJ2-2	TGTGCCAGCAGCCCGGGACTAGCGGACTCCGGGGAGCTGTTTTTT	CASSPGLADSGELFF
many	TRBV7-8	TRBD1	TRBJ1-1	TGTGCCAGCAGCGAAATACAGGGGGGAGGTACTGAAGCTTTCTTT	CASSEIQGGGTEAFF
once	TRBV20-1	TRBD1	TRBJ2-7	TGCAGTGCTGAAGACTCCGGGACAGGGAGTTACGAGCAGTACTTC	CSAEDSGTGSYEQYF
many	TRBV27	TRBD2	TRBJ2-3	TGTGCCAGCAGTTCTTTAGCGGGGGGCAGGACAGATACGCAGTATTTT	CASSSLAGGRTDTQYF
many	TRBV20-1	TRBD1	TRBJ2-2	TGCAGTGCTAGAGCCATAACAGGGGTCACCGGGGAGCTGTTTTTT	CSARAITGVTGELFF
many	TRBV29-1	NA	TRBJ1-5	TGCAGCGTGGGGTCCAAGCCAAATCAGCCCCAGCATTTT	CSVGSKPNQPQHF
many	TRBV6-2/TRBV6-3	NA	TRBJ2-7	TGTGCCAGCACGCACAGCTCCTACGAGCAGTACTTC	CASTHSSYEQYF
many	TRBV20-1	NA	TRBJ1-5	TGCAGTGCTAGGGTCAGGGGCATAAAGAATAGCAATCAGCCCCAGCATTTT	CSARVRGIKNSNQPQHF
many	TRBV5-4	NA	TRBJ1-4	TGTGCCAGCAGCTCCGGACATCCTAATGAAAAACTGTTTTTT	CASSSGHPNEKLFF
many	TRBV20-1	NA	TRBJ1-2	TGCAGTGCTAGAGAGTGGATACAAAACTATGGCTACACCTTC	CSAREWIQNYGYTF